This T cell receptor beta chain was sequenced during a study of blood T cells in healthy people across ages. The draw of peripheral blood yielded ten milliliters from each donor. Looked up from germline, CDR1 is ENHRY and CDR2 is SYGVKD. The CDR3 is made up of 15 amino acids. V was clipped by 4 bases and J by 2 bases, with 12 bases between them. With respect to this clonotype: Its antigen is not identified.

Study-wide results and caveats: Per million T cells, TCR beta diversity dropped about linearly as age rose. For the donors, CMV status was unknown and possibly confounded expanded clonotype changes.

The use of a sample-barcoded 5' primer and a J-beta primer mix characterized a second PCR of roughly 6 to 12 cycles. Each cDNA molecule carried a tag from a template-switch adaptor that contained 12 random nucleotides. TCRdb called the 5' RACE reads again in MiXCR, with one record for every CDR3 protein. Seen here are about 680,000 distinct CDR3 sequences, about 52% observed once, and the top ten hold roughly 31%. This clonotype was obtained from a woman aged 60 to 75 in good health. The chain recombines TRBV10-3 with TRBJ2-1; D unclear. Sequencing was done on a sample of blood. The CDR3 loop reads CAISVGQAAYNEQFF. In DNA form, the CDR3 reads TGTGCCATCAGTGTGGGCCAGGCGGCCTACAATGAGCAGTTCTTC.